A selection of T cell receptor beta chains follows, all from one sample in a study of CD8+ T cells in alopecia areata. Only in-frame clones appear in the TCRdb table, and some are missing; sequencing was by immunoSEQ multiplex PCR. The sample shows fewer than 150,000 clones, around two fifths of them seen only once. Sequenced material: CD4+ T cells sorted from blood. Receptor source: a human donor with alopecia areata. The CDR3 runs from the conserved cysteine through the conserved F or W. D genes are given only for firm matches. The size field is filled for only some rows; it gives once, few, many or a size class.

v_gene	j_gene	abundance	d_gene	CDR3nt	CDR3aa
TRBV4-3	TRBJ1-2	few	-	TGCGCCAGCAGCCCCTCCTTGGGTCCTAACTATGGCTACACCTTC	CASSPSLGPNYGYTF
TRBV6-1	TRBJ2-1	-	TRBD1	TGTGCCAGTCTCCGGGACAGCTCCTACAATGAGCAGTTCTTC	CASLRDSSYNEQFF
TRBV4-3	TRBJ1-5	few	-	TGCGCCAGCAGCCAGGGGCTTTCAGGACAGCCCCAGCATTTT	CASSQGLSGQPQHF
TRBV7-2	TRBJ1-1	-	-	TGTGCCAGCAGCTTCGCGGTGGGTGAAGCTTTCTTT	CASSFAVGEAFF
TRBV7-2	TRBJ2-2	-	TRBD1	TGTGCCAGCAGCAAAACGGGACAGATAAACACCGGGGAGCTGTTTTTT	CASSKTGQINTGELFF
TRBV5-1	TRBJ2-1	few	-	TGCGCCAGCAGCTACCAGACAGAGCTCTCCTACAATGAGCAGTTCTTC	CASSYQTELSYNEQFF
TRBV29-1	TRBJ2-7	-	TRBD1	TGCAGCGTTGAGGACAGGGGGAGCTCCTACGAGCAGTACTTC	CSVEDRGSSYEQYF
TRBV29-1	TRBJ1-2	-	TRBD1	TGCAGCGCTACACGGACAGGGACTAACTATGGCTACACCTTC	CSATRTGTNYGYTF
TRBV7-2	TRBJ2-1	few	-	TGTGCCAGCAGGCCCACTAGAGACTCCTACAATGAGCAGTTCTTC	CASRPTRDSYNEQFF
TRBV9	TRBJ2-7	few	-	TGTGCCAGCAGCGTACTCGGGAGCTCCTACGAGCAGTACTTC	CASSVLGSSYEQYF
TRBV7-2	TRBJ1-6	-	TRBD1	TGTGCCAGCAGCCCCGGACAGGGAGCCAATTCACCCCTCCACTTT	CASSPGQGANSPLHF
TRBV15	TRBJ1-1	-	TRBD1	TGTGCCACCAGCAGAGAGGGACAGGGGAACACTGAAGCTTTCTTT	CATSREGQGNTEAFF
TRBV5-1	TRBJ2-5	-	TRBD2	TGCGCCAGCGCCCGCGCGGGCGGGGGGGCCCGAGAGACCCAGTACTTC	CASARAGGGARETQYF